The sequence of this TCR beta chain was determined in a study of cytomegalovirus exposure and HLA in healthy donors. Vbeta (60) and Jbeta (13) primers were used in the PCR. The assay was immunoSEQ multiplex PCR, and TCRdb's table has in-frame clones only and misses some. The data contain about 180,000 clones, around 80% of them seen just once; the ten biggest clones take up 1%. V lost 4 bases to trimming and J lost 0 bases; unmatched junction nucleotides: 9. The CDR3 loop spans 16 amino acids. Germline V gives CDR1 SGHKS, CDR2 YYEKEE (reference sequence). The chain employs TRBV5-5 and TRBJ1-1; 7 bases match TRBD1. Sequenced: PBMCs. The sequence came from a woman between 50 and 59 years old in good health and CMV-seropositive. CDR3 region: CASSRAGTEMNTEAFF. In DNA form, the CDR3 reads TGTGCCAGCAGCCGAGCCGGGACAGAGATGAACACTGAAGCTTTCTTT. Together with reference TRBV5-5 and TRBJ1-1, the CDR3 gives the full variable domain: DAGVTQSPTHLIKTRGQQVTLRCSPISGHKSVSWYQQVLGQGPQFIFQYYEKEERGRGNFPDRFSARQFPNYSSELNVNALLLGDSALYLCASSRAGTEMNTEAFFGQGTRLTVV.